The 29 T cell receptor beta chains below come from one sample, sequenced in a study of CD8 T cells in Susac syndrome (dated by TCRdb to between 2018 and 2020). The library came from the immunoSEQ multiplex PCR assay. RNA was extracted using the RNeasy kit, and about 0.5 to 1 ug of the RNA was reverse transcribed with random hexamers. TCRdb handled the public reads itself, with Q25 trimming in fastp and clone calling in MiXCR, and kept productive beta chains. A single entry per CDR3 protein holds the most common genes and DNA from its merged rows. The sample table contains fewer than 300,000 distinct CDR3 sequences; only one count was recorded for around 83% of them. Around 0.12% of the sample is in the top ten clones. Source material: CD8+ T cells from PBMCs. These receptors all stem from a human donor with multiple sclerosis.

The chain joins TRBV28 to TRBJ2-4; weak D call: TRBD1 (5 bases). The V gene's germline CDR1 is MDHEN and CDR2 SYDVKM. V was pared by 6 bases and J by 0 bases, with 15 bases between. CDR3 size: 16 residues. The CDR3, as DNA: TGTGCCAGCAGCCATTTCGCAGGGCTAGCCAAAAACATTCAGTACTTC. It translates to CASSHFAGLAKNIQYF.

The chain is built from TRBV28 and TRBJ2-1, with 9 bases identical to TRBD1. V shed 4 bases and J 8 bases; nucleotides not matched to a gene: 21. The CDR3 is 19 amino acids. Germline V gene data show CDR1 as MDHEN and CDR2 as SYDVKM. The CDR3 DNA is TGTGCCAGCAGTTCTCCGGGACAGGGTAATTTAGGCCCGTTCGATGAGCAGTTCTTC. It specifies CASSSPGQGNLGPFDEQFF.

The rearrangement uses TRBV25-1 and TRBJ2-5; unclear D gene. Germline V CDR1 and CDR2: MGHDK, SYGVNS. V was pared by 4 bases and J by 4 bases, with 4 bases between. There are 11 residues in the CDR3. CDR3 nucleotides: TGTGCCAGCAGTGTCAGAGAGACCCAGTACTTC. Translated: CASSVRETQYF.

V usage is TRBV14 and J usage is TRBJ2-7; D may be TRBD2 (6 bases). The CDR3 has 14 residues. Germline V gene lookup returns CDR1 SGHDN and CDR2 FVKESK. Trimming removed 6 bases at V and 4 bases at J, with 16 bases between. Written as DNA, the CDR3 is TGTGCCAGCAGGCTAACTGGGACTGATTACGAGCAGTACTTC. Protein product: CASRLTGTDYEQYF.

The chain employs TRBV29-1 and TRBJ1-1, with D maybe TRBD1 (5 bases). Trimming removed 6 bases at V and 0 bases at J, with 8 bases between. The CDR3 sequence is 12 residues long. Germline V gene data show CDR1 as SQVTM and CDR2 as ANQGSEA. This CDR3 reads CSVRGVNTEAFF. The CDR3 bases are TGCAGCGTCCGAGGGGTGAACACTGAAGCTTTCTTT.

The rearrangement joins TRBV7-9 to TRBJ2-3, with D hard to call. This CDR3 spans 15 amino acids. Between the trimmed V and J ends, which lost 5 bases and 3 bases, there was a span of 15 bases. Per the germline V gene, CDR1 is SEHNR and CDR2 is FQNEAQ (reference sequence). This CDR3 reads CASSPFIRNTDTQYF. The CDR3 DNA reads TGTGCCAGCAGCCCCTTCATCAGGAATACAGATACGCAGTATTTT.

The chain couples TRBV7-9 to TRBJ1-2; no clear D gene. Germline V lookup: CDR1 SEHNR, CDR2 FQNEAQ (reference sequence). This CDR3 has 11 residues. Trimming shortened V by 0 bases and J by 9 bases, and 5 bases separated the two germline ends. CDR3 sequence: CASSLAYSYTF. The CDR3 DNA reads TGTGCCAGCAGCTTAGCCTACAGCTACACCTTC.

The chain has TRBV5-1 and TRBJ2-7, with TRBD1 as a possible D gene (5 bases). Germline V lookup: CDR1 SGHRS, CDR2 YFSETQ. V was trimmed by 1 base and J by 0 bases, leaving 14 bases between them. The CDR3 is made up of 16 amino acids. Here the CDR3 DNA reads TGCGCCAGCAGCTTGCAGGTGGACATGAGCTCCTACGAGCAGTACTTC. Translated, it gives CASSLQVDMSSYEQYF.

This sequence joins TRBV20-1 and TRBJ2-7; D is uncertain. Trimming took 5 bases from V and 3 from J, leaving 14 bases between them. Germline lookup yields CDR1 DFQATT and CDR2 SNEGSKA (reference sequence). The CDR3 spans 13 residues. Here the CDR3 reads CSAGSQRDYEQYF. The CDR3 DNA follows: TGCAGTGCTGGCTCTCAGAGAGACTACGAGCAGTACTTC.

This clonotype has a single count. CDR3 loop: CASSLYEGGNQPQHF. CDR3 DNA sequence: TGTGCCAGCAGTTTATACGAGGGGGGCAATCAGCCCCAGCATTTT. The chain combines TRBV27 with TRBJ1-5, with D perhaps matching TRBD1 (6 bases). The CDR3 loop spans 15 amino acids. The germline CDR1 and CDR2 sequences are MNHEY and SMNVEV (reference sequence). V was cut by 1 base and J by 2 bases, with 9 bases left in between.

The rearrangement joins TRBV5-1 to TRBJ2-7; 9 nucleotides line up with TRBD1. The junction had 5 bases not matched to a gene; V was cut back by 3 bases and J by 4 bases. This CDR3 has 14 residues. From germline, CDR1 is SGHRS and CDR2 YFSETQ. CDR3 sequence: CASSWGTGMYEQYF. The CDR3 region has the DNA TGCGCCAGCAGCTGGGGGACAGGGATGTACGAGCAGTACTTC.

The chain joins TRBV27 to TRBJ1-1; D call uncertain. V lost 4 bases and J lost 0, with 9 bases in between. The CDR3 totals 14 residues. Germline assignment: CDR1 MNHEY and CDR2 SMNVEV (reference sequence). CDR3 loop: CASSYGNLNTEAFF. The CDR3 region has the DNA TGTGCCAGCAGTTACGGGAACCTGAACACTGAAGCTTTCTTT.

J is TRBJ2-7 and V is TRBV25-1; no clear D gene. Trimming pared 0 bases from V and 3 bases from J, leaving 9 bases between. Germline-derived CDR1 and CDR2 are MGHDK and SYGVNS. This CDR3 has 14 residues. The CDR3 sequence is CASSEYSTDYEQYF. CDR3 DNA: TGTGCCAGCAGTGAATATTCTACTGACTACGAGCAGTACTTC.

The chain uses TRBV11-2 and TRBJ2-1; D is undetermined. Germline CDR1 reads SGHAT; CDR2 reads FQNNGV. Trimming pared 3 bases from V and 5 bases from J, leaving 14 bases between. CDR3 length: 15 amino acids. CDR3 coding DNA: TGTGCCAGCAGCTTGGCGCGTTATAGGGACAATGAGCAGTTCTTC. It yields the protein CASSLARYRDNEQFF.

The chain recombines TRBV27 with TRBJ2-7; TRBD2 agrees at 13 bases. From germline, CDR1 is MNHEY and CDR2 SMNVEV (reference sequence). The length of the CDR3 is 18 residues. The junction had 7 bases not matched to a gene; V was cut back by 2 bases and J by 0 bases. In nucleotides, the CDR3 is TGTGCCAGCAGTTTACCGGAGGGACTAGCGGGAACCTCCTACGAGCAGTACTTC. This codes for CASSLPEGLAGTSYEQYF.

The chain is built from TRBV4-1 and TRBJ1-3; D unresolved. The CDR3 runs to 17 residues. The ends were cut back, 0 bases at V and 2 bases at J, with 14 bases in the middle. Germline V CDR1 and CDR2: MGHRA, YSYEKL. As DNA, the CDR3 is TGCGCCAGCAGCCAAGATATTTTGGGTACCGCTGGAAACACCATATATTTT. Its translation: CASSQDILGTAGNTIYF.

The J gene is TRBJ2-7, the V gene TRBV27, with 8 positions matching TRBD2. Unmatched junction bases numbered 4, after V lost 3 bases and J lost 0 bases. This CDR3 spans 15 amino acids. The germline V gene encodes CDR1 MNHEY and CDR2 SMNVEV (reference sequence). The CDR3 region is CASSLAGLGSYEQYF. CDR3 sequence (DNA): TGTGCCAGCAGTTTGGCGGGACTAGGCTCCTACGAGCAGTACTTC.

The rearrangement links TRBV15 to TRBJ2-2; D remains unclear. Per the germline V gene, CDR1 is LNHNV and CDR2 is YYDKDF (reference sequence). The CDR3 runs to 13 residues. V was trimmed by 3 bases and J by 5 bases, leaving 7 bases between them. The CDR3 nucleotides are TGTGCCACCAGCAGGGTCGAAACCGGGGAGCTGTTTTTT. Residues: CATSRVETGELFF.

This clonotype was recorded only once. V is TRBV27 and J is TRBJ1-5, with D possibly being TRBD1 (5 bases). V was trimmed by 5 bases and J by 4 bases, leaving 12 bases between them. The CDR3 is 14 residues long. Germline V gene data show CDR1 as MNHEY and CDR2 as SMNVEV (reference sequence). CDR3 sequence: CASSLARENQPQHF. The DNA for the CDR3 is TGTGCCAGCAGTCTCGCCAGGGAAAATCAGCCCCAGCATTTT.

The V call is TRBV30, the J call TRBJ2-1; 11 bases map to TRBD1. Germline loops: CDR1 GTSNPN, CDR2 SVGIG (reference sequence). The V gene end was trimmed by 1 base and the J gene end by 4 bases; junction bases not matched to a gene: 12. CDR3 size: 18 residues. The CDR3 nucleotides are TGTGCCTGGAGTGACAAGGGGACAGGGGGTCACGTTTACAATGAGCAGTTCTTC. Residues: CAWSDKGTGGHVYNEQFF.

The rearrangement uses TRBV2 and TRBJ2-7; 7 bases are a match to TRBD1. The CDR3 has 13 amino acids. The V segment lost 7 bases and the J segment 4 bases; nucleotides outside the gene matches: 7. CDR1 SNHLY and CDR2 FYNNEI come from the germline V gene. CDR3 in DNA: TGTGCCAGCACAGCGACAGGGATTTACGAGCAGTACTTC. It is translated as CASTATGIYEQYF.

CDR3: CASSDRDRGLDTQYF. CDR3 nucleotide sequence: TGTGCCAGCAGCGACCGGGACAGGGGGCTAGATACGCAGTATTTT. The chain joins TRBV7-6 to TRBJ2-3; 12 bases are shared with TRBD1. The CDR3 extends over 15 amino acids. CDR1 is SGHVS and CDR2 is FNYEAQ in the germline V gene. V gave up 5 bases and J gave up 5 bases; unmatched junction bases: 5.

The V gene is TRBV9, the J gene TRBJ2-1; 11 bases match TRBD2. The CDR3 runs to 16 residues. V was clipped by 0 bases and J by 5 bases; unmatched bases: 4. Germline lookup yields CDR1 SGDLS and CDR2 YYNGEE. CDR3: CASSVEALAGDNEQFF. The CDR3 nucleotides read TGTGCCAGCAGCGTAGAAGCACTAGCGGGAGACAATGAGCAGTTCTTC.

This rearrangement joins TRBV9 to TRBJ2-1; 7 bases map to TRBD2. Trimming took 3 bases from V and 5 from J; bases not matched to a gene: 8. The CDR3 sequence is 15 residues long. Germline CDR1 SGDLS, CDR2 YYNGEE. CDR3 region: CASSDIAGPNNEQFF. As DNA, the CDR3 is TGTGCCAGCAGCGATATAGCGGGCCCTAACAATGAGCAGTTCTTC.

This chain links TRBV5-5 with TRBJ1-3; D gene ambiguous. CDR1 and CDR2 from the germline V gene are SGHKS and YYEKEE (reference sequence). The CDR3 loop spans 13 amino acids. The V end lost 4 bases, the J end lost 0 bases, and 5 bases lay between the germline ends. The CDR3 region is CASSPSSGNTIYF. The CDR3 DNA reads as TGTGCCAGCAGCCCTAGCTCTGGAAACACCATATATTTT.

This chain joins TRBV7-9 and TRBJ2-3, with a possible D match to TRBD2 (5 bases). Trimming pared 5 bases from V and 4 bases from J, leaving 25 bases between. The CDR3 is 18 amino acids. Germline loops: CDR1 SEHNR, CDR2 FQNEAQ (reference sequence). This CDR3 reads CASSAKKGLFTGADTQYF. The CDR3 nucleotides are TGTGCCAGCAGCGCTAAAAAAGGACTTTTTACGGGCGCAGATACGCAGTATTTT.

The chain has TRBV20-1 and TRBJ2-7; TRBD2 matches 15 bases. The length of the CDR3 is 14 residues. Germline V gene lookup returns CDR1 DFQATT and CDR2 SNEGSKA (reference sequence). The V gene end was trimmed by 3 bases and the J gene end by 6 bases; junction bases not matched to a gene: 3. CDR3 residues: CSARGLAGGVEQYF. The CDR3 DNA reads TGCAGTGCTAGGGGACTAGCGGGAGGAGTCGAGCAGTACTTC.

This chain links TRBV18 with TRBJ2-7, with TRBD1 identical over 7 bases. CDR3 length: 15 residues. The V and J ends lost 5 bases and 2 bases, in that order; junction bases with no gene match: 9. The germline V gene has CDR1 KGHSH and CDR2 LQKENI. The CDR3 spells CASSTPTGITYEQYF. CDR3 coding DNA: TGTGCCAGCTCAACCCCGACAGGGATAACCTACGAGCAGTACTTC.

V usage is TRBV5-5 and J usage is TRBJ2-7; no clear D. CDR1 and CDR2 from the germline V gene are SGHKS and YYEKEE (reference sequence). The V and J ends lost 3 bases and 2 bases respectively, with 6 bases between them. CDR3 size: 12 residues. The CDR3 region has the DNA TGTGCCAGCAGCTCGGTAACCTACGAGCAGTACTTC. Its protein product is CASSSVTYEQYF. Complete variable domain (other parts from reference TRBV5-5 and TRBJ2-7): DAGVTQSPTHLIKTRGQQVTLRCSPISGHKSVSWYQQVLGQGPQFIFQYYEKEERGRGNFPDRFSARQFPNYSSELNVNALLLGDSALYLCASSSVTYEQYFGPGTRLTVT.